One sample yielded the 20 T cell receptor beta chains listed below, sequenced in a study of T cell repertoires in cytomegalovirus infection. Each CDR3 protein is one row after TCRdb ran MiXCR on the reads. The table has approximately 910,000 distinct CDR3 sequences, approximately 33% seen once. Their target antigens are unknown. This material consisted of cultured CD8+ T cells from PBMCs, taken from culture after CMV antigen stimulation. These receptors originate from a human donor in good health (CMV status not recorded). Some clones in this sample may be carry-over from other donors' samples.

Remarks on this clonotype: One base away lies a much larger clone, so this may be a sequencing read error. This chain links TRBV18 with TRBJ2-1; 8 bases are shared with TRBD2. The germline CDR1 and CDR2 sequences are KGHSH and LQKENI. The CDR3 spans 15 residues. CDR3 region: CASSPPSGAYSEQFF. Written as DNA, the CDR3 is TGTGCCAGCTCACCACCTAGCGGGGCCTACAGTGAGCAGTTCTTC.

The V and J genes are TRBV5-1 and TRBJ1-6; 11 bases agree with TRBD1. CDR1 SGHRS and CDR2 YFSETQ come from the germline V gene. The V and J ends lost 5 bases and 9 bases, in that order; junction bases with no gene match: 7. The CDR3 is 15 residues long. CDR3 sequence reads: CASSVGQGVSSPLHF. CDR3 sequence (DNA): TGCGCCAGCAGTGTGGGACAGGGGGTTAGTTCACCCCTCCACTTT.

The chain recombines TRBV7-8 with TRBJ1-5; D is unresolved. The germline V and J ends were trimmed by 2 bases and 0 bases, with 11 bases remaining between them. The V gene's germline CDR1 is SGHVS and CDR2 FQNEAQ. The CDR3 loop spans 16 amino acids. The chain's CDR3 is CASSLFRRSSNQPQHF. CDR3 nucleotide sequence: TGTGCCAGCAGCTTATTCCGCCGGAGTAGCAATCAGCCCCAGCATTTT.

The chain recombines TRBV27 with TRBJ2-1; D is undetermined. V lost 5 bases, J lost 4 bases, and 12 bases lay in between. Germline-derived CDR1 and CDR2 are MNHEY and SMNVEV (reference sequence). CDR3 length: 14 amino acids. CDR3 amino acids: CASSKAANYNEQFF. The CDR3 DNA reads TGTGCCAGCAGTAAGGCGGCAAATTACAATGAGCAGTTCTTC.

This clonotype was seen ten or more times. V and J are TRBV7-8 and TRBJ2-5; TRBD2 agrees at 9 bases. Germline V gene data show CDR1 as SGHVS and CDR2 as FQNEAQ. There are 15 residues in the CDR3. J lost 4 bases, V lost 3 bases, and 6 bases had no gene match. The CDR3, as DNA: TGTGCCAGCAGCTTCCAGCGGGGGGCACGAGAGACCCAGTACTTC. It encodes CASSFQRGARETQYF.

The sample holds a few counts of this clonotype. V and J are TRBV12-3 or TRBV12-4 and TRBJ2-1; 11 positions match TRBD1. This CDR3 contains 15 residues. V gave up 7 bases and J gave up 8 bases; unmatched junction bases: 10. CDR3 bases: TGTGCCAGCAATACGCCGGGACAGGGGGGGGATGAGCAGTTCTTC. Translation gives CASNTPGQGGDEQFF.

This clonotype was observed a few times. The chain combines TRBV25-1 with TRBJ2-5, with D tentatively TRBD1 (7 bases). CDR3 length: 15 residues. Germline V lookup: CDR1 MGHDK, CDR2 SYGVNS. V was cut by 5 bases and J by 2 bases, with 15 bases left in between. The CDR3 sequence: CASSLRRGQQETQYF. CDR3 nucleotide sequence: TGTGCCAGCAGTCTTCGGCGGGGACAGCAAGAGACCCAGTACTTC.

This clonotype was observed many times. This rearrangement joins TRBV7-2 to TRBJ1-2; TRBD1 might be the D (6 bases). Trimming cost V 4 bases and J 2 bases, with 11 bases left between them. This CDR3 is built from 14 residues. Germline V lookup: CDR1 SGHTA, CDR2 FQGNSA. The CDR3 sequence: CASSYFGQNYGYTF. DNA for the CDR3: TGTGCCAGCAGCTACTTCGGACAGAACTATGGCTACACCTTC. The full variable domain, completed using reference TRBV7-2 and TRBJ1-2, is GAGVSQSPSNKVTEKGKDVELRCDPISGHTALYWYRQSLGQGLEFLIYFQGNSAPDKSGLPSDRFSAERTGGSVSTLTIQRTQQEDSAVYLCASSYFGQNYGYTFGSGTRLTVV.

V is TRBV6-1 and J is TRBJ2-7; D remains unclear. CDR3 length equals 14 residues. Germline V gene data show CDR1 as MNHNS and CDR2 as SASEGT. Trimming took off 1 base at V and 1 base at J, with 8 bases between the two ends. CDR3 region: CASSEGRWSYEQYV. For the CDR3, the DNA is TGTGCCAGCAGTGAAGGACGTTGGTCCTACGAGCAGTACGTC.

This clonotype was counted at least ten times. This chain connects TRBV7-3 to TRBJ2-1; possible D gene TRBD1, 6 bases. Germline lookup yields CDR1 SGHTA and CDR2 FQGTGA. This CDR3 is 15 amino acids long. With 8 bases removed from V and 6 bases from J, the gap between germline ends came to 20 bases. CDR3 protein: CASGWGQIPSNEQFF. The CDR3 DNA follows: TGTGCCAGCGGGTGGGGGCAAATCCCAAGCAATGAGCAGTTCTTC.

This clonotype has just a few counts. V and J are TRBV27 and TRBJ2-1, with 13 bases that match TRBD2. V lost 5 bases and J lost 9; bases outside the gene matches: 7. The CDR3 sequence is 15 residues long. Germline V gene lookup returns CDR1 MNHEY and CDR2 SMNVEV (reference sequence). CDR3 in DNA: TGTGCCAGCAGTCCCACTAGCGGGGGGGGATTTGAGCAGTTCTTC. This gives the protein CASSPTSGGGFEQFF.

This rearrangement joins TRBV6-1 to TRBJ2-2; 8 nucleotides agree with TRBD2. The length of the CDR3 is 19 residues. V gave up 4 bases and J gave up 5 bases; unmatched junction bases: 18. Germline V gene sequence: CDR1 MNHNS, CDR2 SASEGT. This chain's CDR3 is CASSGSPYGGGGQTGELFF. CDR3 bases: TGTGCCAGCAGTGGTTCCCCTTACGGAGGCGGGGGGCAGACCGGGGAGCTGTTTTTT.

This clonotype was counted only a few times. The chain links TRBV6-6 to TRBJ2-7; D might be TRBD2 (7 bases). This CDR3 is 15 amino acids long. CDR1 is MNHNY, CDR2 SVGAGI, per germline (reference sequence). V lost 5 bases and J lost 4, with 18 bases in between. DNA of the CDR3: TGTGCCAGCAGTCCTGAAGGGGGGGGTTTTTACGAGCAGTACTTC. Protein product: CASSPEGGGFYEQYF.

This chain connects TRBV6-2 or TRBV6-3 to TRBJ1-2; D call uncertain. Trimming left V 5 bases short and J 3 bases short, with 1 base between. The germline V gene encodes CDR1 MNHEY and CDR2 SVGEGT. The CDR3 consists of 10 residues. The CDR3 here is CASSHYGYTF. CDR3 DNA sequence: TGTGCCAGCAGTCACTATGGCTACACCTTC.

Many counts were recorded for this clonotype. The CDR3 bases are TGTGCCAGCAGCTTCACAACAGGGGGCTATGGCTACACCTTC. Translating it yields CASSFTTGGYGYTF. The rearrangement links TRBV7-2 to TRBJ1-2; 8 bases line up with TRBD1. The CDR3 consists of 14 residues. Trimming removed 3 bases from V and 4 bases from J; junction bases left unmatched: 4. CDR1 and CDR2 from the germline V gene are SGHTA and FQGNSA. Complete variable domain (other parts from reference TRBV7-2 and TRBJ1-2): GAGVSQSPSNKVTEKGKDVELRCDPISGHTALYWYRQSLGQGLEFLIYFQGNSAPDKSGLPSDRFSAERTGGSVSTLTIQRTQQEDSAVYLCASSFTTGGYGYTFGSGTRLTVV.

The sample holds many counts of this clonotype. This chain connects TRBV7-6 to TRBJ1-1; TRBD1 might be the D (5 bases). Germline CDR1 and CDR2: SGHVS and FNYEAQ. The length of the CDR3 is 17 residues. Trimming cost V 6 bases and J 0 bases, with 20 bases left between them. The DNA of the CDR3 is TGTGCCAGCAGGGCGGGCTCAGGGACGGTGGTGAACACTGAAGCTTTCTTT. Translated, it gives CASRAGSGTVVNTEAFF.

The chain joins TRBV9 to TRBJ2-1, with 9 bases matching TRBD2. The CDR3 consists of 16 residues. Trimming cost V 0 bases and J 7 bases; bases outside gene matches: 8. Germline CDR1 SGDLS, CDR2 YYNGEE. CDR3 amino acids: CASSVVGGGAGNEQFF. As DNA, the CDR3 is TGTGCCAGCAGCGTAGTAGGCGGGGGGGCGGGTAATGAGCAGTTCTTC. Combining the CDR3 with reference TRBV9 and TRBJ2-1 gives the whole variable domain DSGVTQTPKHLITATGQRVTLRCSPRSGDLSVYWYQQSLDQGLQFLIQYYNGEERAKGNILERFSAQQFPDLHSELNLSSLELGDSALYFCASSVVGGGAGNEQFFGPGTRLTVL.

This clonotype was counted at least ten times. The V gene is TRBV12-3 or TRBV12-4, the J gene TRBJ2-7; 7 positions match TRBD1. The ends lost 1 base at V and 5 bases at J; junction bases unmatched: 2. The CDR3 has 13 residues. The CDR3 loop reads CASSLGQGNEQYV. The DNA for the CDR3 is TGTGCCAGCAGTTTAGGACAGGGAAACGAGCAGTACGTC.

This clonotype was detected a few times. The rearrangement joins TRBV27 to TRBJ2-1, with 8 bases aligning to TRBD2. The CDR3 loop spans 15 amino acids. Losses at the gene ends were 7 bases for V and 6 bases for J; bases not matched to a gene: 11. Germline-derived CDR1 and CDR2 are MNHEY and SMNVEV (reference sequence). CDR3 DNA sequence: TGTGCCAGCAACCTAGGGGGACGGGGGGGCAATGAGCAGTTCTTC. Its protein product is CASNLGGRGGNEQFF.

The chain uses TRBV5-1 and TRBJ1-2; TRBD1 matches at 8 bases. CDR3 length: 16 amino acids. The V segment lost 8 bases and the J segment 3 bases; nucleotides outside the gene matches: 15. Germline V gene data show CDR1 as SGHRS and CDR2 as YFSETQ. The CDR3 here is CASFSTSGGAHYGYTF. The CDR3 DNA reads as TGCGCCAGTTTTTCTACTTCAGGGGGCGCACACTATGGCTACACCTTC.